This TCR beta chain was found in a study of T cell responses to AZD1222 COVID-19 vaccine. Profiling relied on immunoSEQ multiplex PCR, and the TCRdb table lists in-frame clones only, not all of them. There are 150,000 to 200,000 clones in the sample; around 93% occur only once, and roughly 9.2% lies in the top ten. The study, taken as a whole, reports: Spike-specific TCR depth and breadth grew after two AZD1222 doses. Reports indicate that nearly half of spike-specific TCRs are directed at unmutated variant regions.

About this clone: Its antigen is still unknown.

Specimen: peripheral blood, collected on day 0 of AZD1222 vaccination. The source is an adult in good health.

The CDR3 is CASSQDVGVSTDTQYF. The CDR3 DNA reads TGTGCCAGCAGCCAAGATGTGGGCGTTAGCACAGATACGCAGTATTTT. V is TRBV3-1 (or the pseudogene TRBV3-2) and J is TRBJ2-3; D gene uncertain. V was cut by 0 bases and J by 0 bases, with 10 bases left in between. In germline, CDR1 is LGHDT, CDR2 YNNKEL (reference sequence). This CDR3 comprises 16 residues.